This T cell receptor beta chain was captured by sequencing in a study of T cell responses to AZD1222 COVID-19 vaccine. Study-wide context: Second doses that came at about 4 or about 12 weeks were put together.

Study observations and caveats: Samples come after the peak T cell response, not at day 14. Seropositive status at baseline applied to only 6 or 7 AZD1222 recipients. Spike-specific TCR depth and breadth grew after two AZD1222 doses.

Generated by immunoSEQ multiplex PCR, the TCRdb table keeps only in-frame clones and is missing some. The top ten clones hold about 6.1% of a sample with fewer than 200,000 clones, 85% to 90% of them seen once. This CDR3 spans 18 amino acids. CDR1 is SGHAT and CDR2 is FQNNGV in the germline V gene. Trimming shortened V by 1 base and J by 7 bases, and 20 bases separated the two germline ends. This clone occurred once. The antigen is undetermined. The specimen was peripheral blood, collected on day 0 of AZD1222 vaccination. The V call is TRBV11-2, the J call TRBJ1-6, with TRBD1 as a possible D gene (5 bases). This receptor was taken from an adult in good health. The CDR3 bases are TGTGCCAGCAGCTTAGGCCCACTCGGGGGGAGAGAAAATTCACCCCTCCACTTT. It yields the protein CASSLGPLGGRENSPLHF.